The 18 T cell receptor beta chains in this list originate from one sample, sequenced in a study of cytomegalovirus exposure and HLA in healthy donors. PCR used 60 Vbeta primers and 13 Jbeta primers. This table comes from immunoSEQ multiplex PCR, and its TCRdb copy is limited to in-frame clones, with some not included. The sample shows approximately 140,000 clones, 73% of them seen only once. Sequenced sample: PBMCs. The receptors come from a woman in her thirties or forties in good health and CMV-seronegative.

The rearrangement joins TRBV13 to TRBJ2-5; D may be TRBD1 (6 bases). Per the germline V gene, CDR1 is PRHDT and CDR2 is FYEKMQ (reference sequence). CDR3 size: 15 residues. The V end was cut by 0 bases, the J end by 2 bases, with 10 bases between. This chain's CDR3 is CASSLGSQGQETQYF. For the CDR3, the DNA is TGTGCCAGCAGCTTAGGTAGTCAGGGGCAAGAGACCCAGTACTTC.

The CDR3 bases are TGTGCCAGCAGCCCTGGACTAGCGCTGACGGGAGAGACCCAGTACTTC. Translation gives CASSPGLALTGETQYF. The V and J genes are TRBV7-9 and TRBJ2-5, with 9 positions matching TRBD2. CDR1 SEHNR and CDR2 FQNEAQ come from the germline V gene (reference sequence). The CDR3 totals 16 residues. V dropped 5 bases and J dropped 4; count of bases not matched to a gene: 11.

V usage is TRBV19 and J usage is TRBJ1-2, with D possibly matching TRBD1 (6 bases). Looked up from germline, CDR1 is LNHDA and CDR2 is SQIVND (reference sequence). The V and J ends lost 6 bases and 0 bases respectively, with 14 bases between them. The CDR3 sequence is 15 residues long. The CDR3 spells CASSQNRATNYGYTF. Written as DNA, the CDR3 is TGTGCCAGTAGCCAAAACAGGGCTACTAACTATGGCTACACCTTC.

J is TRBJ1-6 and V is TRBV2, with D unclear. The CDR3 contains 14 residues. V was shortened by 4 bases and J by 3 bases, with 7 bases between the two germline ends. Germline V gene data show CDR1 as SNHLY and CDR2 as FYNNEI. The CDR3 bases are TGTGCCAGCAGTGTTGCAGGCTATAATTCACCCCTCCACTTT. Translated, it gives CASSVAGYNSPLHF.

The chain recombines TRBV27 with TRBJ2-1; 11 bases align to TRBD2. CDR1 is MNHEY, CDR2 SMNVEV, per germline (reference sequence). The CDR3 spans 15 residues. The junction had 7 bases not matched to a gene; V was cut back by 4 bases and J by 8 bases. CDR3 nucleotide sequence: TGTGCCAGCAGTTCCGGGACTAGCGGTCTTGATGAGCAGTTCTTC. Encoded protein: CASSSGTSGLDEQFF.

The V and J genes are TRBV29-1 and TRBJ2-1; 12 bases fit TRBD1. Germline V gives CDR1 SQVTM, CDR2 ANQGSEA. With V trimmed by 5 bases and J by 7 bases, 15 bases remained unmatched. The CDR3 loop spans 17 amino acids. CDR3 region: CSVSRLGQGAGQNEQFF. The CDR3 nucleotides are TGCAGCGTTTCCCGGTTGGGACAGGGGGCAGGTCAGAATGAGCAGTTCTTC.

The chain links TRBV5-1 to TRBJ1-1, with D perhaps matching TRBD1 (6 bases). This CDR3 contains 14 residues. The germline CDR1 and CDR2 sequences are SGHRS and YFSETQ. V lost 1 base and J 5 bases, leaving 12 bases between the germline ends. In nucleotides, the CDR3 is TGCGCCAGCAGCTTGTCAGGGGATAGGACTGAAGCTTTCTTT. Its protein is CASSLSGDRTEAFF.

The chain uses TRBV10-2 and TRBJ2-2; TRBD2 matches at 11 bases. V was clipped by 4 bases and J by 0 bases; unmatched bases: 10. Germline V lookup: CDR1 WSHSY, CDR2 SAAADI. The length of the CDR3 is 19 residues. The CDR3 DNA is TGCGCCAGCAGTGGTGTTCTAGCGGGGGGACCTACGAACACCGGGGAGCTGTTTTTT. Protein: CASSGVLAGGPTNTGELFF.

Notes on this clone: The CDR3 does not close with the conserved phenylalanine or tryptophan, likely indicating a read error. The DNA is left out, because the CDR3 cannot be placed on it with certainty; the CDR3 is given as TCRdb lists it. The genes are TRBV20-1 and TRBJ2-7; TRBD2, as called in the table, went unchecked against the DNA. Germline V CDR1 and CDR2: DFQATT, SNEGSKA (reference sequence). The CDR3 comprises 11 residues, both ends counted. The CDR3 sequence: CSARRSGGALL.

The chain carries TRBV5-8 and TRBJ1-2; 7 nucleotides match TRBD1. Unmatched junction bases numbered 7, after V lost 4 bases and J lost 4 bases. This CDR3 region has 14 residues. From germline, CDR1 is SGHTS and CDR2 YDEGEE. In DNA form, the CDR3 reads TGTGCCAGCAGCAACCGGACAGGCCTCTATGGCTACACCTTC. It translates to CASSNRTGLYGYTF.

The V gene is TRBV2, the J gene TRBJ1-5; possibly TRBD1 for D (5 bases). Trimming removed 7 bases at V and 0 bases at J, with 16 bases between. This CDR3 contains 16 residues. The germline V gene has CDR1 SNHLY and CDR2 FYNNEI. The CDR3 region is CASTGSLTVSNQPQHF. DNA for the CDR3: TGTGCCAGCACAGGGTCTCTCACCGTTAGCAATCAGCCCCAGCATTTT.

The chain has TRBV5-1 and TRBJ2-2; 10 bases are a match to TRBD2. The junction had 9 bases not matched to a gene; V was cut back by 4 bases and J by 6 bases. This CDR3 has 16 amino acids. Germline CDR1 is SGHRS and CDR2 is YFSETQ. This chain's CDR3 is CASSLPSAGGPGELFF. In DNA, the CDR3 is TGCGCCAGCAGCCTCCCCTCAGCGGGGGGGCCCGGGGAGCTGTTTTTT.

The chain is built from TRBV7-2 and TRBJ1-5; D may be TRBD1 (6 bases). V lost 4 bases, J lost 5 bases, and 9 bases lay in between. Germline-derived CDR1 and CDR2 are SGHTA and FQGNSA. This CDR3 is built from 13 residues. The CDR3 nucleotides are TGTGCCAGCAGCTACAGACAGGATCAGCCCCAGCATTTT. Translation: CASSYRQDQPQHF.

This CDR3 is CASSGTSGGPDTQYF. The CDR3 nucleotides read TGTGCCAGCAGTGGTACTAGCGGGGGCCCAGATACGCAGTATTTT. J is TRBJ2-3 and V is TRBV6-1, with 11 nucleotides matching TRBD2. Germline V lookup: CDR1 MNHNS, CDR2 SASEGT. This CDR3 comprises 15 residues. V was pared by 4 bases and J by 4 bases, with 4 bases of the junction left unmatched.

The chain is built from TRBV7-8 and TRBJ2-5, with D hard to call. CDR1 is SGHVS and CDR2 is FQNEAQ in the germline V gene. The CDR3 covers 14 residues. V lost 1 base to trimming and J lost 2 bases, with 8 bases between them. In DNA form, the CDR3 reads TGTGCCAGCAGCTTAGTGACTTCTCAAGAGACCCAGTACTTC. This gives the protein CASSLVTSQETQYF.

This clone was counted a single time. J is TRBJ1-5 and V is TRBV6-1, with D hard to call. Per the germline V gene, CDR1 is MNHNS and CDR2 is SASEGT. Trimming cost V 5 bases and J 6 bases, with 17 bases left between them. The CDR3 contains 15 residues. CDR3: CASSFGVNARQPQHF. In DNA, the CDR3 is TGTGCCAGCAGTTTTGGAGTCAACGCTCGTCAGCCCCAGCATTTT.

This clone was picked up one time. CDR3 nucleotides: TGTGCCAGCAGTTCGACAGCGCCCTGGGGCAATCAGCCCCAGCATTTT. Translated: CASSSTAPWGNQPQHF. J is TRBJ1-5 and V is TRBV6-6; D is perhaps TRBD1 (5 bases). The CDR3 is 16 residues long. CDR1 MNHNY and CDR2 SVGAGI come from the germline V gene (reference sequence). V was cut by 4 bases and J by 2 bases, with 15 bases left in between.

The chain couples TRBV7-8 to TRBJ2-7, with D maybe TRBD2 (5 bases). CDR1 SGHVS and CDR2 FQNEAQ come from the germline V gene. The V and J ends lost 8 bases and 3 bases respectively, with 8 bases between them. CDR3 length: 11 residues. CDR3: CASSGNYEQYV. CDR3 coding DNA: TGTGCCAGCTCGGGGAACTACGAGCAGTACGTC.